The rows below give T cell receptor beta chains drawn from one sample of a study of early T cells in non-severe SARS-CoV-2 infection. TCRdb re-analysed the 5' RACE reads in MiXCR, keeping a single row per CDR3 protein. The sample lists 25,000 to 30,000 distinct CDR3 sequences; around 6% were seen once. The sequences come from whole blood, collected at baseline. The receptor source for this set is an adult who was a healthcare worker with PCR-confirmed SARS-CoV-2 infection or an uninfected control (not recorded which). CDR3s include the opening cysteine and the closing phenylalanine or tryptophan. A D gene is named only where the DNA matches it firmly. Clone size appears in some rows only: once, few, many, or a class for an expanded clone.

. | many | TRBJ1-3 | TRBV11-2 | CASSLMWDIGNTIYF | TGTGCCAGCAGCTTAATGTGGGACATCGGAAACACCATATATTTT
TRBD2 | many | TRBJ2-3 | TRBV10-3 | CAINGVSGGAGTQYF | TGTGCCATCAACGGCGTAAGCGGGGGGGCCGGTACGCAGTATTTT
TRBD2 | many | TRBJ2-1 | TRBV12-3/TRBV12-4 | CASSRAGRTYNEQFF | TGTGCCAGCAGTAGAGCGGGACGGACCTACAATGAGCAGTTCTTC
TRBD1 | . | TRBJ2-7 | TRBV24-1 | CAIIVRTGNSYEQYF | TGTGCCATCATTGTTAGGACAGGGAACTCCTACGAGCAGTACTTC
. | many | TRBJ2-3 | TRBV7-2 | CASSLSPFMDTQYF | TGTGCCAGCAGCTTATCGCCTTTTATGGATACGCAGTATTTT
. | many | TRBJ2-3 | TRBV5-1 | CASSLGQNPSTDTQYF | TGCGCCAGCAGCTTAGGACAGAACCCTAGCACAGATACGCAGTATTTT
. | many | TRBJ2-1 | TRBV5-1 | CASSQGGSSYNEQFF | TGCGCCAGCTCCCAGGGGGGGTCCTCCTACAATGAGCAGTTCTTC
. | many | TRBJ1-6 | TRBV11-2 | CASSLSGAGNSPLHF | TGTGCCAGCAGCTTATCCGGGGCGGGGAATTCACCCCTCCACTTT
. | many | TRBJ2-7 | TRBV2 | CASSEQGSYEQYF | TGTGCCAGCAGTGAGCAGGGGTCCTACGAGCAGTACTTC
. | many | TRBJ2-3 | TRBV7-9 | CASSFRGEADENTQYF | TGTGCCAGCAGCTTCCGTGGGGAGGCGGATGAAAATACGCAGTATTTT
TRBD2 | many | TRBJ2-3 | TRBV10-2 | CASSPARLAGGPSDTQYF | TGCGCCAGCAGCCCCGCTAGACTAGCGGGAGGGCCGTCAGATACGCAGTATTTT
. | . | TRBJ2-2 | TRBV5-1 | CASSLGSGGELFF | TGCGCCAGCAGCTTGGGAAGTGGCGGGGAGCTGTTTTTT
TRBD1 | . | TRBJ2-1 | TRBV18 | CASSTTGGITYNEQFF | TGTGCCAGCTCGACAACAGGGGGTATTACCTACAATGAGCAGTTCTTC
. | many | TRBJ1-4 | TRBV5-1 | CASSFGAATNEKLFF | TGCGCCAGCAGCTTCGGGGCAGCAACTAATGAAAAACTGTTTTTT
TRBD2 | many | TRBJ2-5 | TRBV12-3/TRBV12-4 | CASTDGGAGETQYF | TGTGCCAGCACTGACGGGGGGGCCGGAGAGACCCAGTACTTC
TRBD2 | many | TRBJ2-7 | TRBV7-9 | CASSPRTSGSYEQYF | TGTGCCAGCAGCCCTCGGACTAGCGGAAGCTACGAGCAGTACTTC
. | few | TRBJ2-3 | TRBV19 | CASSPGAGTDTQYF | TGTGCCAGTAGTCCCGGAGCTGGCACAGATACGCAGTATTTT
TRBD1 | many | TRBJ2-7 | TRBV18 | CASSPGQGFYEQYF | TGTGCCAGCTCACCGGGACAGGGTTTTTACGAGCAGTACTTC
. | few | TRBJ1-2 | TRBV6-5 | CASSPAWGVYGYTF | TGTGCCAGCAGTCCCGCGTGGGGAGTCTATGGCTACACCTTC
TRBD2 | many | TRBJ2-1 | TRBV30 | CAWKGLAGVEQFF | TGTGCCTGGAAGGGACTAGCGGGAGTTGAGCAGTTCTTC
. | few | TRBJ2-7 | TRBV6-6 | CASSDPAYEQYF | TGTGCCAGCAGTGACCCAGCCTACGAGCAGTACTTC
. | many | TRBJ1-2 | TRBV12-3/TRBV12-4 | CASSLARSYGYTF | TGTGCCAGCAGTTTAGCGCGGAGCTATGGCTACACCTTC
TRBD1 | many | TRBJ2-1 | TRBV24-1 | CATGGQGARNEQFF | TGTGCCACCGGGGGGCAGGGGGCGCGGAATGAGCAGTTCTTC
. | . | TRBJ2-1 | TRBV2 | CASSESSGAYNEQFF | TGTGCCAGCAGTGAATCGTCGGGAGCCTACAATGAGCAGTTCTTC
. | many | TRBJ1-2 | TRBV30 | CAWSLGLINGYTF | TGTGCCTGGAGCCTTGGACTGATTAATGGCTACACCTTC
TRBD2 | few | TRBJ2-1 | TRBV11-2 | CASSSLAGGLWARREQFF | TGTGCCAGCAGCTCACTAGCGGGAGGCCTTTGGGCGCGTAGGGAGCAGTTCTTC
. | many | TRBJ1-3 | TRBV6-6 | CASIPGFSGNTIYF | TGTGCCAGCATACCAGGGTTCTCTGGAAACACCATATATTTT
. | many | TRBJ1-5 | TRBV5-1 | CASSPSRGDQVWNQPQHF | TGCGCCAGCAGTCCCTCAAGGGGGGACCAGGTTTGGAATCAGCCCCAGCATTTT
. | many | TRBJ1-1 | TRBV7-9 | CASSLFGLLNTEAFF | TGTGCCAGCAGCTTATTCGGACTGCTGAACACTGAAGCTTTCTTT
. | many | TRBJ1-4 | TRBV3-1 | CASSQRPVGEKLFF | TGTGCCAGCAGCCAACGCCCCGTGGGCGAAAAACTGTTTTTT
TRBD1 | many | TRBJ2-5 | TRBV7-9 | CASSLVGQGASETQYF | TGTGCCAGCAGCTTAGTGGGACAGGGGGCTTCAGAGACCCAGTACTTC
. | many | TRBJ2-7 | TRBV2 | CASGRDTYEQYF | TGTGCCAGCGGGAGAGATACCTACGAGCAGTACTTC
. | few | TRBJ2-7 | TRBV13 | CASSSGSRGGEQYF | TGTGCCAGCAGCTCCGGGAGTCGTGGGGGGGAGCAGTACTTC
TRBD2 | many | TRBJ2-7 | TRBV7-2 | CASSLAWTASGEQYF | TGTGCCAGCAGCTTAGCGTGGACGGCTAGCGGTGAGCAGTACTTC
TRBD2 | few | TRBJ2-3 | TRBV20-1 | CSAQQGLVTDTQYF | TGCAGTGCCCAACAGGGACTAGTCACAGATACGCAGTATTTT
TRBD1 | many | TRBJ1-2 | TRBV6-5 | CASKENRGRDGYTF | TGTGCCAGCAAGGAGAACAGGGGGCGCGATGGCTACACCTTC
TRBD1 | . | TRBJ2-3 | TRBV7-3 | CASSPRGTGGDTQYF | TGTGCCAGCAGCCCAAGGGGGACAGGGGGAGATACGCAGTATTTT
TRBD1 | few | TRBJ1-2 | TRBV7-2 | CASSRDRGRTNYGYTF | TGTGCCAGCAGCCGGGACAGGGGGCGAACTAACTATGGCTACACCTTC
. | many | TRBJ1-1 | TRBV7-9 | CASSLERGTEAFF | TGTGCCAGCAGCCTTGAGAGGGGCACTGAAGCTTTCTTT
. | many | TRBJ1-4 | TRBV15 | CATSRDPEKLFF | TGTGCCACCAGCAGAGATCCCGAAAAACTGTTTTTT
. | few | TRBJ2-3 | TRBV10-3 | CAISGGTAPTDTQYF | TGTGCCATCAGTGGTGGGACCGCCCCCACAGATACGCAGTATTTT
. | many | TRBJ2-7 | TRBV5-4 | CASSMRSGASYWEQYF | TGTGCCAGCAGCATGAGGTCGGGGGCCTCCTACTGGGAGCAGTACTTC
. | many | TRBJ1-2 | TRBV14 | CASSPPAGGYTF | TGTGCCAGCAGCCCCCCGGCTGGCGGCTACACCTTC
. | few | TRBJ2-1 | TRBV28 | CASSPLAANNGGNEQFF | TGTGCCAGCAGTCCTCTAGCAGCCAATAATGGGGGCAATGAGCAGTTCTTC
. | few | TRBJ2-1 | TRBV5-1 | CASSLVPETNNEQFF | TGCGCCAGCAGCTTGGTTCCCGAAACCAACAATGAGCAGTTCTTC
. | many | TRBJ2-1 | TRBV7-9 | CATTVVSEQFF | TGTGCCACCACGGTCGTGAGTGAGCAGTTCTTC
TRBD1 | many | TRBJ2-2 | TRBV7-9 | CASSRQGNTGELFF | TGTGCCAGCAGCAGACAGGGGAACACCGGGGAGCTGTTTTTT
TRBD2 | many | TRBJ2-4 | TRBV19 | CASSMVAGGRGDIQYF | TGTGCCAGTAGTATGGTAGCGGGAGGACGGGGAGACATTCAGTACTTC
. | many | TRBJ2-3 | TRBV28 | CASSHSGFTDTQYF | TGTGCCAGCAGCCATTCGGGATTTACAGATACGCAGTATTTT
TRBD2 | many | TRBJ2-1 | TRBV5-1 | CASSGTSGDYNEQFF | TGCGCCAGCAGCGGCACTAGCGGGGACTACAATGAGCAGTTCTTC